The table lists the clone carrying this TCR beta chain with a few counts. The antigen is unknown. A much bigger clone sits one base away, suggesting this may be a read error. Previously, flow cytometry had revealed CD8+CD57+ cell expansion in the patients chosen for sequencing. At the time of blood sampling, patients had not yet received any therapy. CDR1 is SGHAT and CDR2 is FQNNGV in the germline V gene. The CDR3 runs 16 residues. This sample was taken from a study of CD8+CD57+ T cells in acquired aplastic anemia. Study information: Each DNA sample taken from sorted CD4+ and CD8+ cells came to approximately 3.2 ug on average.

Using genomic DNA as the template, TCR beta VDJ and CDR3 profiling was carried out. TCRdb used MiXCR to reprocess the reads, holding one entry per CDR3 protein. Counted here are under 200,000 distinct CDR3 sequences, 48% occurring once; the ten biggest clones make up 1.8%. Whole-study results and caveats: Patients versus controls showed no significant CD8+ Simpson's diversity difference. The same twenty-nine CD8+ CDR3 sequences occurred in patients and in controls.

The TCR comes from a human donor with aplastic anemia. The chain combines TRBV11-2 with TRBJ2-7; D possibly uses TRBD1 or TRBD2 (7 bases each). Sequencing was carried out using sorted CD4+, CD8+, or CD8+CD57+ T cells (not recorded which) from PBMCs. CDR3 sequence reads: CASSGPGGAGTYGQYF. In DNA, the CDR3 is TGTGCCAGCAGCGGACCAGGGGGGGCAGGGACCTACGGGCAGTACTTC.